Listed below are T cell receptor beta chains from one sample, sequenced in a study of cytomegalovirus exposure and HLA in healthy donors. The repertoire was sequenced with immunoSEQ multiplex PCR; TCRdb's copy has only in-frame clones and lacks some. The sample has 150,000 to 200,000 clones, 75% to 85% seen once. The specimen was PBMCs. The receptor set was obtained from a woman between 25 and 40 years old in good health and CMV-seropositive. Each CDR3 is given with its conserved first and last residue. The D gene is left open where the match is weak. Clone size is shown for a subset of rows, as once, few, many or a class of expanded clone.

>NA|TRBJ1-1|TRBV28|NA
TGTGCCAGCAGTCAAACAGGGTTCACCACTGAAGCTTTCTTT
CASSQTGFTTEAFF
>NA|TRBJ2-4|TRBV30|NA
TGTGCCTGGAGTGGATTCGAGGGCATTCAGTACTTC
CAWSGFEGIQYF
>TRBD2|TRBJ2-1|TRBV7-2|NA
TGTGCCAGCAGTTCTACGGGACTAGCCTACAATGAGCAGTTCTTC
CASSSTGLAYNEQFF
>NA|TRBJ2-7|TRBV19|NA
TGTGCCAGTAGTCAGACAGGAGGCCTCTACGAGCAGTACTTC
CASSQTGGLYEQYF
>TRBD1|TRBJ2-1|TRBV27|NA
TGTGCCAGCAGTTTGGGTGAGACAGGGCAAAATGAGCAGTTCTTC
CASSLGETGQNEQFF
>NA|TRBJ2-2|TRBV11-2|NA
TGTGCCAGCAGCTTGCAGGTCCAGACCGGGGAGCTGTTTTTT
CASSLQVQTGELFF
>TRBD2|TRBJ2-1|TRBV2|few
TGTGCCAGCAGTGATATACTGACTAGCGGGGGGAACGATGAGCAGTTCTTC
CASSDILTSGGNDEQFF
>NA|TRBJ2-7|TRBV4-1|NA
TGCGCCAGCAGCCGACGGGGGGCAAAGAAATACGAGCAGTACTTC
CASSRRGAKKYEQYF
>TRBD2|TRBJ2-7|TRBV15|once
TGTGCCACCAGCAGAAGCGGGAGGCCCTACGAGCAGTACTTC
CATSRSGRPYEQYF
>TRBD2|TRBJ2-5|TRBV2|NA
TGTGCCAGCAGTGAAGGGGGGACTAGCGGGGGGCGTTTGGAGACCCAGTACTTC
CASSEGGTSGGRLETQYF
>TRBD1|TRBJ1-1|TRBV15|few
TGTGCCACCAGCAGGGGACAGGGAACGAACACTGAAGCTTTCTTT
CATSRGQGTNTEAFF
>TRBD1|TRBJ2-7|TRBV28|NA
TGTGCCAGCAGCGCCCCCGGGACAGAGAATTACGAGCAGTACTTC
CASSAPGTENYEQYF
>NA|TRBJ1-1|TRBV5-1|NA
TGCGCCAGCAGCTTGTTAGGTCTAGAGGCTTTCTTT
CASSLLGLEAFF
>TRBD2|TRBJ2-1|TRBV2|NA
TGTGCCAGCAGGTTCGGAACTAGCGGCTTCAATGAGCAGTTCTTC
CASRFGTSGFNEQFF
>TRBD1|TRBJ1-2|TRBV5-6|few
TGTGCCAGCAGCTCTGGACAGGCGATCATGTCGGGGGGCTACACCTTC
CASSSGQAIMSGGYTF
>TRBD2|TRBJ2-3|TRBV6-6|NA
TGTGCCAGCAGAGACCTCGGGACTAGCGGGAGGGATACGCAGTATTTT
CASRDLGTSGRDTQYF
>NA|TRBJ1-2|TRBV28|NA
NA
CASSSSGGAGYGYTF
>TRBD1|TRBJ1-5|TRBV11-2|NA
TGTGCCAGCAGCCGAGACAGGGTAGGACAGCCCCAGCATTTT
CASSRDRVGQPQHF
>TRBD1|TRBJ1-3|TRBV5-1|NA
TGCGCCAGCAGCGGGACAGGGATCTCTGGAAACACCATATATTTT
CASSGTGISGNTIYF
>NA|TRBJ2-7|TRBV10-3|NA
TGTGCCATCAGTGCAACAGAATTCTCCTACGAGCAGTACTTC
CAISATEFSYEQYF
>TRBD2|TRBJ2-3|TRBV9|NA
TGTGCCAGCAGCGTCGATGGACTAGCGGGGGCCACAGATACGCAGTATTTT
CASSVDGLAGATDTQYF
>TRBD1|TRBJ1-1|TRBV28|NA
TGTGCCAGCATTGGGACTAACGACAGGGGGAACACTGAAGCTTTCTTT
CASIGTNDRGNTEAFF
>NA|TRBJ1-3|TRBV19|NA
TGTGCCACCTCCGTCTCGGTCCAGGCCGGAAACACCATATATTTT
CATSVSVQAGNTIYF
>NA|TRBJ2-1|TRBV11-3|NA
TGTGCCAGCAGCCTGGGAGCGGAGATCAATGAGCAGTTCTTC
CASSLGAEINEQFF
>NA|TRBJ1-2|TRBV5-4|NA
TGTGCCAGCAGCACCCAAGGGGTCGGCTACACCTTC
CASSTQGVGYTF
>NA|TRBJ2-1|TRBV13|once
TGTGCCAGCAGCCTCCTGGGGGCTATCGGAGAGCAGTTCTTC
CASSLLGAIGEQFF
>TRBD1|TRBJ2-2|TRBV28|NA
TGTGCCAGCGGGCGTCCGGGACAGGGTCCCGGGGAGCTGTTTTTT
CASGRPGQGPGELFF
>NA|TRBJ2-5|TRBV5-6|few
TGTGCCAGCAGCTTGGCGGAGACCCAGTACTTC
CASSLAETQYF
>TRBD1|TRBJ2-4|TRBV11-1|NA
TGTGCCAGCAGCAATAGACAGGGGGCGGAAAACATTCAGTACTTC
CASSNRQGAENIQYF
>NA|TRBJ1-5|TRBV7-8|few
TGTGCCAGCAGCCAAATATTTGGTCAACAGACCGGCAATCAGCCCCAGCATTTT
CASSQIFGQQTGNQPQHF
>TRBD1|TRBJ1-2|TRBV27|NA
TGTGCCAGCACCGACTCGACAGGGATCTATGGCTACACCTTC
CASTDSTGIYGYTF
>NA|TRBJ2-7|TRBV4-2|NA
TGTGCCAGCAGCCAAGAATTAAGGGGGGGATACGAGCAGTACTTC
CASSQELRGGYEQYF
>NA|TRBJ2-1|TRBV4-1|NA
TGCGCCAGCAGACCGGACAGGCGGGGAGACAATGAGCAGTTCTTC
CASRPDRRGDNEQFF
>TRBD2|TRBJ2-3|TRBV19|NA
TGTGCCAGTAGTACCGGGCGAGCGGGGGACACAGATACGCAGTATTTT
CASSTGRAGDTDTQYF
>NA|TRBJ2-1|TRBV12-5|NA
TGTGCTAGTGGCTTCCTCGGGAATGAGCAGTTCTTC
CASGFLGNEQFF
>NA|TRBJ2-5|TRBV9|NA
TGTGCCAGCAGCGTTCTAGGCTGGGAGACCCAGTACTTC
CASSVLGWETQYF
>TRBD1|TRBJ1-2|TRBV18|NA
TGTGCCAGCTCACTCGTTGACCAGGACAGGTCACAGCAGGGCTACACCTTC
CASSLVDQDRSQQGYTF
>TRBD1|TRBJ1-6|TRBV5-1|NA
TGCGCCAGCAGCTCTAGACAGGGTTTAGATTCACCCCTCCACTTT
CASSSRQGLDSPLHF
>NA|TRBJ1-2|TRBV4-3|NA
TGCGCCAGCAGCCCTGGGGGGGCGACCTACTATGGCTACACCTTC
CASSPGGATYYGYTF
>NA|TRBJ1-3|TRBV6-6|NA
TGTGCCAGCAGCCCCTCAGGGTATGGTGGAAACACCATATATTTT
CASSPSGYGGNTIYF
>TRBD2|TRBJ2-2|TRBV4-2|NA
TGTGCCAGCAGCAACGGGGGGGGCTCCGGGGAGCTGTTTTTT
CASSNGGGSGELFF
>NA|TRBJ1-2|TRBV29-1|NA
TGCAGCGTTGAAGTAGGGGCTGGCTACACCTTC
CSVEVGAGYTF
>NA|TRBJ1-6|TRBV5-8|NA
TGTGCCAGCAGCCTTCCGGGAACCCTCCACTTT
CASSLPGTLHF
>TRBD2|TRBJ2-3|TRBV28|NA
TGTGCCAGCAGGACTCTAGCGGGTGGCACAGATACGCAGTATTTT
CASRTLAGGTDTQYF
>TRBD2|TRBJ2-1|TRBV27|NA
TGTGCCAGCAGTTTGAGGTTAGCGGGAGGCTCCTACAATGAGCAGTTCTTC
CASSLRLAGGSYNEQFF
>NA|TRBJ2-7|TRBV4-1|NA
TGCGCCAGCAGCCAAGAAGGTAGTGAGGGCTACGAGCAGTACTTC
CASSQEGSEGYEQYF
>NA|TRBJ1-1|TRBV30|NA
TGTGCCTGGAAACCGGACAGGAACACTGAAGCTTTCTTT
CAWKPDRNTEAFF
>NA|TRBJ2-5|TRBV21-1|NA
TGTGCCAGCAGCAAAGGTTCGGGGAGGGGAAGGTTAAAGACCCAGTACTTC
CASSKGSGRGRLKTQYF
>NA|TRBJ1-2|TRBV30|NA
TGTGCCTGGAGGGGAGTAGATGCTAACTATGGCTACACCTTC
CAWRGVDANYGYTF
>NA|TRBJ1-3|TRBV4-1|NA
TGCGCCAGCAGCCAAGGGGGGGGGTCTGGAAACACCATATATTTT
CASSQGGGSGNTIYF
>NA|TRBJ2-2|TRBV4-1|NA
TGCGCCAGCAGCCAAGGTGGGGCCCCGAACGCCGGGGAGCTGTTTTTT
CASSQGGAPNAGELFF
>TRBD1|TRBJ1-2|TRBV4-1|NA
TGCGCCAGCAGCCAAGTCGTGTTTAGGGACAGGGAAAACTATGGCTACACCTTC
CASSQVVFRDRENYGYTF
>NA|TRBJ2-5|TRBV2|NA
TGTGCCAGCAGCCGCGGCGGCCAAGAGACCCAGTACTTC
CASSRGGQETQYF
>TRBD2|TRBJ2-5|TRBV9|NA
TGTGCCAGCAGCGTAGGCTCCGGCGGGCCTAGCGGGAGGGCGAATCAAGAGACCCAGTACTTC
CASSVGSGGPSGRANQETQYF
>TRBD1|TRBJ2-7|TRBV27|NA
TGTGCCAGCAGCCCTCAATGGACAGGTATCGAGCAGTACTTC
CASSPQWTGIEQYF
>NA|TRBJ2-7|TRBV6-1|NA
TGTGCCAGCAGTCTCCTCGGCGAGCAGTACTTC
CASSLLGEQYF
>NA|TRBJ2-3|TRBV9|NA
TGTGCCAGCAGCACCCGGACAGCCTTCACAGATACGCAGTATTTT
CASSTRTAFTDTQYF
>TRBD2|TRBJ2-1|TRBV19|NA
TGTGCCAGTAGTTCCGAGGAGGGACTAGCGGGACATGAGCAGTTCTTC
CASSSEEGLAGHEQFF
>NA|TRBJ1-1|TRBV28|NA
TGTGCCAGCAGTTTTCCCCGCGGGTACGAGAACACTGAAGCTTTCTTT
CASSFPRGYENTEAFF
>NA|TRBJ2-7|TRBV10-3|NA
TGTGCCATCAGTGAGTCGTTGGGTAGCGAGCAGTACTTC
CAISESLGSEQYF